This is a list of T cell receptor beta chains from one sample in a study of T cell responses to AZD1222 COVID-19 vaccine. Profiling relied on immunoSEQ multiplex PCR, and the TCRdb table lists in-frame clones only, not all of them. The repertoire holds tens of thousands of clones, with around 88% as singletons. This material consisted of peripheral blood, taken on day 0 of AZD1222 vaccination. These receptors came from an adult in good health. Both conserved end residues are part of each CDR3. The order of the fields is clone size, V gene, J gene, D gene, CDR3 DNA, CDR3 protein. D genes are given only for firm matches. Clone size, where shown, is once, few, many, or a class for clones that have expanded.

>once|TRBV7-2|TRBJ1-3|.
TGTGCCAGCAGCTTCGGGACACCCTCTGGAAACACCATATATTTT
CASSFGTPSGNTIYF
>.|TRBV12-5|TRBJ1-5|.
TGTGCTAGTCTGTACAGGGCCCAGCCCCAGCATTTT
CASLYRAQPQHF
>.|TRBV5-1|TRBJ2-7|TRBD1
TGCGCCAGCAGCTCAATTCGGTTATCCGGGACAGGGGTTAACGAGCAGTACTTC
CASSSIRLSGTGVNEQYF
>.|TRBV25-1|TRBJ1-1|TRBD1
TGTGCCAGCAGTGGGACAGGGGGCGGAGGTAACACTGAAGCTTTCTTT
CASSGTGGGGNTEAFF
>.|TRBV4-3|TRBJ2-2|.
TGCGCCAGCAGCCAAGAAAACTGGAACACCGGGGAGCTGTTTTTT
CASSQENWNTGELFF
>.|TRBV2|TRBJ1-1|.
TGTGCCAGCGAGACAGCGAACACTGAAGCTTTCTTT
CASETANTEAFF
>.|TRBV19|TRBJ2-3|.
TGTGCCAGTAGTACCTTGCATCCAGATACGCAGTATTTT
CASSTLHPDTQYF
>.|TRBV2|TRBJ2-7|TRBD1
TGTGCCAGCACAACGGGACAGGGGCGCGACGAGCAGTACTTC
CASTTGQGRDEQYF
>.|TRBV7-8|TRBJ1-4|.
TGTGCCAGCAGCCAAAGGGGCTATGAAAAACTGTTTTTT
CASSQRGYEKLFF
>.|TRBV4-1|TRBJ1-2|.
TGCGCCAGCAGCCAACCGGACAGTAACTATGGCTACACCTTC
CASSQPDSNYGYTF
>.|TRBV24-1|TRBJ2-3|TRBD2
TGTGCCACCAGTGATCCCCGGGGTAGCGGGGGGGCAGATACGCAGTATTTT
CATSDPRGSGGADTQYF
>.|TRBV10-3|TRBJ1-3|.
TGTGCCATGAAACCGGGACCCTCAAGCTCTGGAAACACCATATATTTT
CAMKPGPSSSGNTIYF
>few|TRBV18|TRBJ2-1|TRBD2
TGTGCCAGCTCTAATACAGCGGGAGTTGTCAATGAGCAGTTCTTC
CASSNTAGVVNEQFF
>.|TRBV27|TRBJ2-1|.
TGTGCCAGCAGTTCTAGCGTGAGCTCCTACAATGAGCAGTTCTTC
CASSSSVSSYNEQFF
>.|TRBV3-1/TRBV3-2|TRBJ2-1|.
TGTGCCAGCAGCCAAGATCAGCGGCGAAGCGGTGAGCAGTTCTTC
CASSQDQRRSGEQFF
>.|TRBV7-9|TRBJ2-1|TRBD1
TGTGCCAGCAGCTCCATTGACAGGGGCGCCTACAATGAGCAGTTCTTC
CASSSIDRGAYNEQFF
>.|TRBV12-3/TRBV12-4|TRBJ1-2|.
TGTGCCAGCAGTTTCGGCACGGACTATGGCTACACCTTC
CASSFGTDYGYTF
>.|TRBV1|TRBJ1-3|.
TGCACCAGCAGTCTACAGGAGGTCAGGCCTCGACAGGATAGGGGCCCCATATATTTT
CTSSLQEVRPRQDRGPIYF
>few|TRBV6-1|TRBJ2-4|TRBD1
TGTGCCAGCAGTGAATGGGACAGGGGGCGTGAAAACATTCAGTACTTC
CASSEWDRGRENIQYF
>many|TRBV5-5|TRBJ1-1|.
TGTGCCAGCAGCTTGGACCTTAACACTGAAGCTTTCTTT
CASSLDLNTEAFF
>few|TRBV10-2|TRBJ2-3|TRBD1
TGCGCCAGCACCGGGACAGGGGGGAGCACAGATACGCAGTATTTT
CASTGTGGSTDTQYF
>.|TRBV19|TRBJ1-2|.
TGTGCCAGTAGTATAGGGGGCACATACTATGGCTACACCTTC
CASSIGGTYYGYTF
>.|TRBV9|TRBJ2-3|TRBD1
TGTGCCAGCAGCCAGGGGGCGGGGCAAGGCACAGATACGCAGTATTTT
CASSQGAGQGTDTQYF
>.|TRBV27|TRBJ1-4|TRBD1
TGTGCCAGCAGTTTACAGAACCCGGGACAGCACAATGAAAAACTGTTTTTT
CASSLQNPGQHNEKLFF
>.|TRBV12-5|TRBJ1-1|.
TGTGCTAGTGGTTTGGTACTGGGTAGAGGGGGGGGAGACTCTGACACTGAAGCTTTCTTT
CASGLVLGRGGGDSDTEAFF
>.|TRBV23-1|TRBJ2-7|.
TGCGCCAGCAGTCAATCTACGGACATGACGGGCGAGCAGTACTTC
CASSQSTDMTGEQYF
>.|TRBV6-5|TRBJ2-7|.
TGTGCCAGCAGTTACTTTAGGGGCTACGAGCAGTACTTC
CASSYFRGYEQYF
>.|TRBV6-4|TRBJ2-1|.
TGTGCCAGCAGTGACTCGGGGGAGTCCCGCAATGAGCAGTTCTTC
CASSDSGESRNEQFF
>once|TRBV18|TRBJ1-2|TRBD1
TGTGCCAGCTCACCTTCGGGGACAGGGGGCTATGGCTACACCTTC
CASSPSGTGGYGYTF
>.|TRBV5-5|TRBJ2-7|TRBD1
TGTGCCAGCAGCTTGTGGGACAGGGGAGGGTACGAGCAGTACTTC
CASSLWDRGGYEQYF
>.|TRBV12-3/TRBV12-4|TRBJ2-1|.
TGTGCCAGTACAGGAGACGGGAATGAGCAGTTCTTC
CASTGDGNEQFF
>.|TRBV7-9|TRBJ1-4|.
TGTGCCAGCAGCCGCGGGTTCGGGAGTGAAAAACTGTTTTTT
CASSRGFGSEKLFF
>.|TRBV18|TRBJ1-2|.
TGTGCCAGCTCACCGGGCAGGGAGGACTATGGCTACACCTTC
CASSPGREDYGYTF
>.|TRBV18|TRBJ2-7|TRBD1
TGTGCCAGCTCACGAGAAACAGGGGAATACGAGCAGTACTTC
CASSRETGEYEQYF
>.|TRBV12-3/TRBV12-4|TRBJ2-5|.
TGTGCCAGCAGTCCCCGAAATAGGGAGACCCAGTACTTC
CASSPRNRETQYF
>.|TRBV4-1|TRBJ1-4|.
TGCGCCAGCAGCCAAGACCGGACAGCAACTAATGAAAAACTGTTTTTT
CASSQDRTATNEKLFF
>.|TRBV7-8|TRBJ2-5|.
TGTGCCAGCAGCCCAAACCCGTACCAAGAGACCCAGTACTTC
CASSPNPYQETQYF
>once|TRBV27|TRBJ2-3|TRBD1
TGTGCCAGCAGACGACAAGACAGGGGCTGGGCAGATACGCAGTATTTT
CASRRQDRGWADTQYF
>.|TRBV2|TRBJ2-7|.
TGTGCCAGCAGTGAGGTCAGGGGAGACGAAACCTACGAGCAGTACTTC
CASSEVRGDETYEQYF
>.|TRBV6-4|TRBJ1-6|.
TGTGCCAGCAGTGAGGGGGCTAATTCACCCCTCCACTTT
CASSEGANSPLHF